Below, 14 T cell receptor beta chains from the same sample are listed, as sequenced in a study of shared clonotypes between healthy human individuals. Assay: immunoSEQ multiplex PCR; the TCRdb copy retains only in-frame clones and omits some. The profile shows some 2.1 million clones, approximately 92% of them singletons. Cells designated naive CD8 were CD45RO-negative and were positively selected for CCR7, with terminally differentiated effector memory CD45RA+ cells excluded. Sequenced sample: naive CD8+ T cells from PBMCs. The receptor source for this set is a man younger than 35 in good health. Some clones in this sample may be carry-over from other donors' samples.

The chain uses TRBV28 and TRBJ2-5, with D tentatively TRBD1 (5 bases). This CDR3 is built from 14 residues. Trimming cost V 7 bases and J 0 bases, with 12 bases left between them. The V gene's germline CDR1 is MDHEN and CDR2 SYDVKM. The CDR3 sequence: CASKPRVYQETQYF. CDR3 coding DNA: TGTGCCAGCAAACCCAGGGTATACCAAGAGACCCAGTACTTC.

The chain uses TRBV28 and TRBJ1-1; TRBD1 aligns across 7 bases. V shed 6 bases and J 5 bases; nucleotides not matched to a gene: 12. CDR1 is MDHEN and CDR2 is SYDVKM in the germline V gene. The CDR3 is 15 amino acids. This chain's CDR3 is CASSERQGQGTEAFF. The CDR3, as DNA: TGTGCCAGCAGCGAGAGACAGGGCCAGGGGACTGAAGCTTTCTTT.

The chain combines TRBV7-9 with TRBJ2-3; D is unclear. Per germline, CDR1 SEHNR and CDR2 FQNEAQ (reference sequence). V was pared by 6 bases and J by 0 bases, with 13 bases between. The CDR3 is 15 residues long. The CDR3 is CASRNSPPSTDTQYF. CDR3 nucleotide sequence: TGTGCCAGCAGGAACAGCCCCCCTAGCACAGATACGCAGTATTTT.

This chain uses TRBV14 with TRBJ2-7; no clear D gene. Trimming stripped 8 bases from V and 2 bases from J, with 13 bases between. The germline V gene encodes CDR1 SGHDN and CDR2 FVKESK. The CDR3 sequence is 13 residues long. CDR3 in DNA: TGTGCCAGCGCCCCGTGTTGCACCTACGAGCAGTACTTC. Translation gives CASAPCCTYEQYF. Drawing the rest from reference TRBV14 and TRBJ2-7, the complete variable domain is EAGVTQFPSHSVIEKGQTVTLRCDPISGHDNLYWYRRVMGKEIKFLLHFVKESKQDESGMPNNRFLAERTGGTYSTLKVQPAELEDSGVYFCASAPCCTYEQYFGPGTRLTVT.

The CDR3 protein is CATEVLWQGFSGEKLFF. CDR3 sequence (DNA): TGTGCCACCGAGGTCCTATGGCAGGGTTTCAGCGGTGAAAAACTGTTTTTT. This chain uses TRBV7-9 with TRBJ1-4; tentatively, D is TRBD1 (5 bases). Trimming left V 10 bases short and J 7 bases short, with 28 bases between. CDR3 length: 17 amino acids. The germline V gene encodes CDR1 SEHNR and CDR2 FQNEAQ (reference sequence).

The gene calls are TRBV16 and TRBJ1-4; a possible D gene is TRBD1 (5 bases). CDR1 and CDR2 (germline): KGHSY, FQNENV. The CDR3 consists of 16 residues. Trimming removed 4 bases from V and 2 bases from J, with 14 bases in between. DNA of the CDR3: TGTGCCAGCAGCCCGTCCACGACAGTTACTAATGAAAAACTGTTTTTT. Encoded protein: CASSPSTTVTNEKLFF.

This chain connects TRBV6-5 to TRBJ2-7; D might be TRBD2 (6 bases). CDR1 is MNHEY and CDR2 is SVGAGI in the germline V gene. The CDR3 runs to 14 residues. V was pared by 5 bases and J by 5 bases, with 16 bases between. This CDR3 is CASSPRERRHEQYF. The CDR3 DNA reads as TGTGCCAGCAGTCCCCGGGAGCGCCGCCACGAGCAGTACTTC.

In its sample, this clone was seen once. V and J are TRBV9 and TRBJ2-1; 9 nucleotides align to TRBD2. This CDR3 region has 14 residues. The germline CDR1 and CDR2 sequences are SGDLS and YYNGEE. Trimming cost V 0 bases and J 10 bases; bases outside gene matches: 5. The DNA of the CDR3 is TGTGCCAGCAGCGTAGGAACTAGCGGGTGGGAGCAGTTCTTC. Protein product: CASSVGTSGWEQFF.

This chain links TRBV7-9 with TRBJ2-7, with 9 bases that match TRBD1. V lost 5 bases and J lost 2; bases outside the gene matches: 7. Germline V gene data show CDR1 as SEHNR and CDR2 as FQNEAQ (reference sequence). This CDR3 contains 15 residues. In nucleotides, the CDR3 is TGTGCCAGCAGCCGACAGGGGACAGGGACCTACGAGCAGTACTTC. This translates into CASSRQGTGTYEQYF.

The chain carries TRBV27 and TRBJ2-7; D call uncertain. There are 12 residues in the CDR3. V was clipped by 8 bases and J by 4 bases, with 12 bases between them. Germline V CDR1 and CDR2: MNHEY, SMNVEV (reference sequence). The CDR3 loop reads CASGFSLYEQYF. The DNA of the CDR3 is TGTGCCAGCGGATTTAGCTTATACGAGCAGTACTTC.

Regarding this clone: The identical CDR3 is also encoded by other nucleotide sequences in the sample. The CDR3 spells CASRGTGQETQYF. The CDR3 DNA is TGTGCCAGCAGGGGGACAGGGCAAGAGACCCAGTACTTC. The chain is built from TRBV28 and TRBJ2-5; TRBD1 matches at 9 bases. V trimming: 6 bases; J trimming: 2 bases; junction bases outside the gene matches: 1. This CDR3 spans 13 amino acids. Germline CDR1 reads MDHEN; CDR2 reads SYDVKM.

The chain employs TRBV5-6 and TRBJ2-7; a weak D match, TRBD1 (6 bases). The CDR3 loop spans 15 amino acids. Germline values: CDR1 SGHDT, CDR2 YYEEEE. Trimming shortened V by 0 bases and J by 3 bases, and 13 bases separated the two germline ends. The DNA of the CDR3 is TGTGCCAGCAGCTTGGTTATGGGACAAAGCTACGAGCAGTACTTC. It specifies CASSLVMGQSYEQYF. The full variable domain, completed using reference TRBV5-6 and TRBJ2-7, is DAGVTQSPTHLIKTRGQQVTLRCSPKSGHDTVSWYQQALGQGPQFIFQYYEEEERQRGNFPDRFSGHQFPNYSSELNVNALLLGDSALYLCASSLVMGQSYEQYFGPGTRLTVT.

The chain carries TRBV7-9 and TRBJ2-5; possibly TRBD2 for D (5 bases). Germline V gene lookup returns CDR1 SEHNR and CDR2 FQNEAQ (reference sequence). The CDR3 loop spans 15 amino acids. Trimming removed 6 bases from V and 2 bases from J, with 16 bases in between. This CDR3 reads CASRSLVSGQETQYF. CDR3 nucleotide sequence: TGTGCCAGCAGGTCTCTAGTTTCGGGGCAAGAGACCCAGTACTTC.

The V gene is TRBV7-3, the J gene TRBJ2-1, with 10 bases matching TRBD2. V dropped 5 bases and J dropped 6; count of bases not matched to a gene: 10. Germline CDR1 and CDR2: SGHTA and FQGTGA. The length of the CDR3 is 16 residues. DNA for the CDR3: TGTGCCAGCAGCCCTCAGCGGGAGGGCCGGGGCAATGAGCAGTTCTTC. Translated, it gives CASSPQREGRGNEQFF.